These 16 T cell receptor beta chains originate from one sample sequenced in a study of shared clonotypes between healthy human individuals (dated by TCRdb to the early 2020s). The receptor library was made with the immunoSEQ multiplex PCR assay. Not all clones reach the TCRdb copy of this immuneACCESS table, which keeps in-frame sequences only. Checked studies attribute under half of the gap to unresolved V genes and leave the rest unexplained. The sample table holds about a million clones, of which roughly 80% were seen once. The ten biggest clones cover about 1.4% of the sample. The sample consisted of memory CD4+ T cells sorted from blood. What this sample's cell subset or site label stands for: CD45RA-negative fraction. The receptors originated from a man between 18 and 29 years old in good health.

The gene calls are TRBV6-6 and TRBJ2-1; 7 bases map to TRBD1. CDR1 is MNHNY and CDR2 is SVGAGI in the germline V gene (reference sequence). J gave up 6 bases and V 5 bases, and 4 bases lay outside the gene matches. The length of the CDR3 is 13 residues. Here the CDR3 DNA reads TGTGCCAGCAGTACAGGGGCCTCCAATGAGCAGTTCTTC. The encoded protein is CASSTGASNEQFF.

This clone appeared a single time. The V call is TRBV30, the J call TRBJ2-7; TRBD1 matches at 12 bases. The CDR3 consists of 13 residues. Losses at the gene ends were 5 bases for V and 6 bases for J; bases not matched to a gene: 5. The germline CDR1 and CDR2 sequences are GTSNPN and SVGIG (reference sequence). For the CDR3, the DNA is TGTGCCTGGGAGGGGACAGGGGGCTTCGAGCAGTACTTC. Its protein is CAWEGTGGFEQYF. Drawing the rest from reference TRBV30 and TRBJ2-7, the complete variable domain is SQTIHQWPATLVQPVGSPLSLECTVEGTSNPNLYWYRQAAGRGLQLLFYSVGIGQISSEVPQNLSASRPQDRQFILSSKKLLLSDSGFYLCAWEGTGGFEQYFGPGTRLTVT.

The CDR3 loop reads CASSFTAQGADPTNEKLFF. CDR3 in DNA: TGTGCCAGCAGTTTTACGGCACAGGGGGCTGACCCAACTAATGAAAAACTGTTTTTT. The chain carries TRBV28 and TRBJ1-4; 9 bases agree with TRBD1. Trimming at V came to 3 bases and at J to 0 bases, leaving 11 bases not matched to a gene. CDR3 length: 19 amino acids. Germline lookup yields CDR1 MDHEN and CDR2 SYDVKM.

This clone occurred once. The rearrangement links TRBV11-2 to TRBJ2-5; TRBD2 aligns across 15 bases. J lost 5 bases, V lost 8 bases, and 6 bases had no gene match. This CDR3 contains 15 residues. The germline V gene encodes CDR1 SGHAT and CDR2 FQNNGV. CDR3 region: CASRTSGRAMETQYF. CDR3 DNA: TGTGCCAGCCGGACTAGCGGGAGGGCTATGGAGACCCAGTACTTC.

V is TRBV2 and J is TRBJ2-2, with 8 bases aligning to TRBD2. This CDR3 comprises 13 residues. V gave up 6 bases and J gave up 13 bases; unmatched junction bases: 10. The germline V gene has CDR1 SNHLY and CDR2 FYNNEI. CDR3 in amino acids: CASSGREGVALFF. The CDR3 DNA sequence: TGTGCCAGCAGCGGTCGGGAGGGCGTAGCGCTGTTTTTT.

The DNA for the CDR3 is TGTGCCAGCAGTGACCCCCGACTAGCGGGAGCCGGCGAGCAGTACTTC. Amino acid sequence: CASSDPRLAGAGEQYF. This chain links TRBV25-1 with TRBJ2-7; 12 bases match TRBD2. The germline CDR1 and CDR2 sequences are MGHDK and SYGVNS. J gave up 6 bases and V 3 bases, and 9 bases lay outside the gene matches. The CDR3 consists of 16 residues.

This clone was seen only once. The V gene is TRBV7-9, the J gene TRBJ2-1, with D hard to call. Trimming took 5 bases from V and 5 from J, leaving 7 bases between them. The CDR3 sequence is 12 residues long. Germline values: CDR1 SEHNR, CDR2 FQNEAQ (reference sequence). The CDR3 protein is CASSPPHNEQFF. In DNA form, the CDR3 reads TGTGCCAGCAGCCCCCCCCACAATGAGCAGTTCTTC.

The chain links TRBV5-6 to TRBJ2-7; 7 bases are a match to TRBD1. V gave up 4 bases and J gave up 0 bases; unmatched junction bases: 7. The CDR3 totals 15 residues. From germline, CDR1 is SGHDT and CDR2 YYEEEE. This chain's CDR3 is CASSHEDRSSYEQYF. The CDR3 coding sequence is TGTGCCAGCAGCCACGAGGACAGGAGCTCCTACGAGCAGTACTTC. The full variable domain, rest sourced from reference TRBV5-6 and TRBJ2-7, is DAGVTQSPTHLIKTRGQQVTLRCSPKSGHDTVSWYQQALGQGPQFIFQYYEEEERQRGNFPDRFSGHQFPNYSSELNVNALLLGDSALYLCASSHEDRSSYEQYFGPGTRLTVT.

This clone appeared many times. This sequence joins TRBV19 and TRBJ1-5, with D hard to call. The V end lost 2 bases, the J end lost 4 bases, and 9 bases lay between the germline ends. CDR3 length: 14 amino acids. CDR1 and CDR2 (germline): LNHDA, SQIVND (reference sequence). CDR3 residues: CASSISRPNQPQHF. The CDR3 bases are TGTGCCAGTAGTATATCCCGACCTAATCAGCCCCAGCATTTT.

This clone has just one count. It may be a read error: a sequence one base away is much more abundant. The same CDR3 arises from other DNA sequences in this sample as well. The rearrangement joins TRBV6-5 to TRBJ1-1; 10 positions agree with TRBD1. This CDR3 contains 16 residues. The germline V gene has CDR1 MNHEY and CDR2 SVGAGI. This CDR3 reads CASSYSTGGAGTEAFF. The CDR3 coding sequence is TGTGCCAGCAGTTACTCGACAGGGGGCGCGGGCACTGAAGCTTTCTTC.

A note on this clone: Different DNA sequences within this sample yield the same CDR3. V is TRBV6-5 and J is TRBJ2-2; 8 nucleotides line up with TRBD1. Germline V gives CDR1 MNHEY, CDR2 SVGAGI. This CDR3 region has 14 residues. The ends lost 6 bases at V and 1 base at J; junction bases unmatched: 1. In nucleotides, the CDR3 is TGTGCCAGCAGAGGACAGGGGAACACCGGGGAGCTGTTTTTT. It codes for CASRGQGNTGELFF.

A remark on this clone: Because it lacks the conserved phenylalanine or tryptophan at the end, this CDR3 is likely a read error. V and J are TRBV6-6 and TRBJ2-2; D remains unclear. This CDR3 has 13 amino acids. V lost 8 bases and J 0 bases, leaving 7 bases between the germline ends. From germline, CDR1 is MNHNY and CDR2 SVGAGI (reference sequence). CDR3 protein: CASDPSNTGELFL. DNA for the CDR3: TGTGCCAGCGACCCTTCGAACACCGGGGAGCTGTTTCTT.

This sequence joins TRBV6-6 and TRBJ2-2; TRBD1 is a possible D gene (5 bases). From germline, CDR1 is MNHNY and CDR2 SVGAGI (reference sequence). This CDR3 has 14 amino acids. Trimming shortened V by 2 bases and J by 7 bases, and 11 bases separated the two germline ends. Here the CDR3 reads CASSYGWGYGELFF. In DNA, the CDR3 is TGTGCCAGCAGTTACGGTTGGGGCTACGGGGAGCTGTTTTTT.

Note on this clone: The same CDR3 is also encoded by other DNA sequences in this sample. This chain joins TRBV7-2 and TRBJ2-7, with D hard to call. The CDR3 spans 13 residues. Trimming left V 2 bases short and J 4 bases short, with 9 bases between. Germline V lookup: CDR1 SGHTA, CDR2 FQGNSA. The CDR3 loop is CASSLPPGYEQYF. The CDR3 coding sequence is TGTGCCAGCAGCTTACCCCCAGGTTACGAGCAGTACTTC. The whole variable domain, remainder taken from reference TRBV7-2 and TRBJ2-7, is GAGVSQSPSNKVTEKGKDVELRCDPISGHTALYWYRQSLGQGLEFLIYFQGNSAPDKSGLPSDRFSAERTGGSVSTLTIQRTQQEDSAVYLCASSLPPGYEQYFGPGTRLTVT.

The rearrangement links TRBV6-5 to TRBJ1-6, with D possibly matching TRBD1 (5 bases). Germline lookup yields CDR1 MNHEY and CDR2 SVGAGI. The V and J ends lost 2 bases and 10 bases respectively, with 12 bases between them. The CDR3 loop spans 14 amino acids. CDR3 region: CASSYGGSLSPLHF. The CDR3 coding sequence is TGTGCCAGCAGTTACGGGGGATCTTTATCACCCCTCCACTTT.

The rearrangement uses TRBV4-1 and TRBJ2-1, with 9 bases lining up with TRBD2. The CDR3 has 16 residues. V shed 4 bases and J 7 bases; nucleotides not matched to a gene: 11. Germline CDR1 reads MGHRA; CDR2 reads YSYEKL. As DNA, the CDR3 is TGCGCCAGCAGCCCACCCTTCGCGGGGGGGGGAAATGAGCAGTTCTTC. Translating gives CASSPPFAGGGNEQFF.